This note documents a single TCR beta chain sequence. The antigen remains undetermined. PCR employed 60 Vbeta and 13 Jbeta primers. Sequencing used immunoSEQ multiplex PCR; TCRdb keeps in-frame clones, though not all of them. The data show 150,000 or so clones, around 80% seen once. The entry originates in a study of cytomegalovirus exposure and HLA in healthy donors. This CDR3 contains 16 residues. The V gene end was trimmed by 6 bases and the J gene end by 1 base; junction bases not matched to a gene: 9. Germline V gene sequence: CDR1 MNHNY, CDR2 SVGAGI (reference sequence). Study-level results: In a later analysis, CMV-associated beta chains were mostly HLA-associated, it appeared. Later analysis reportedly placed an Asian-associated ancestry cluster below the approximately 730-donor mean in N-insertions. Among TCR beta chains, those listed as cytomegalovirus-associated numbered some 160.

Although they were nominally healthy when sampled, donors likely had unrecorded immune exposures. The chain has TRBV6-6 and TRBJ2-5, with TRBD2 matching 9 bases. This TCR was sampled from a woman aged 50 to 60 in good health and CMV-seropositive. The sequenced sample was PBMCs. CDR3 nucleotide sequence: TGTGCCAGCAGCGCGCGGGCTAGCGGGGCCCAAGAGACCCAGTACTTC. Its translation is CASSARASGAQETQYF.